Described below is a single TCR beta chain sequence and its context. This clone was observed many times. Its recognized antigen is unknown. Base qualities are not at hand, and no much larger clone is one base apart. Sequences SGHTA (CDR1) and FQGNSA (CDR2) are obtained from the germline V gene. Its CDR3 holds 15 amino acids, cysteine through phenylalanine. Here the CDR3 DNA is all that survives: 45 bases in frame from base 1. Germline trimming amounts to 1 base on V and 7 bases on J, with 2 as the count of junction bases outside the gene matches. The data were obtained in a study of blood T cell repertoires in COVID-19 (TCRdb year 2020). Regarding the research as a whole: The collaborator samples originated in the United States, Italy and Spain and spanned the acute and convalescent phases of COVID-19. The sample metadata nearly always contained a de-identified subject ID, COVID-19 status, age in years and sex. The material from the prospective study consisted of cDNA or gDNA derived from T cells, B-cell-depleted T cells, or PBMCs. Samples were obtained from the ongoing ImmuneRACE study (first 160 participants) and from 1,000 to 1,500 subjects provided by 6 global collaborators. The repertoires were made available in a free public database intended to serve as a resource for research on the immune response to SARS-CoV-2. The dataset comprised deeply sampled blood TCRbeta repertoires from subjects exposed to, actively infected with, or recovered from COVID-19. Where available, HLA class I and class II types were taken from metadata supplied by the sample provider and were not determined by assay-based typing.

In the prospective study, participants were roughly 18 to 95 years old, resided in about two dozen geographic areas of the United States, and were enrolled through a virtual design. In the prospective study, cohorts were assigned on the basis of participant-reported clinical history obtained from a screening survey and a study questionnaire. ImmuneRACE Cohort 3 recovered participants were defined by two consecutive negative NP/OP PCR tests, healthcare professional clearance, or symptom resolution. In the prospective study, mobile phlebotomists collected whole blood, serum and a nasopharyngeal or oropharyngeal swab from each participant. Over a 2-month period, participants in the prospective study had the option of providing additional blood draws and questionnaires. Before DNA extraction, blood samples from the prospective study were shipped at room temperature or frozen. TCRbeta CDR3 regions were amplified from genomic DNA by means of the immunoSEQ Assay, a bias-controlled multiplex PCR. Concerning the study's data processing: The number of nucleated cells in each sample was estimated by amplification of reference gene primers within the assay. To quantify the absolute abundance of each unique TCRbeta CDR3 rearrangement, sequence reads were collapsed and filtered. For each sample, productive Simpson clonality was calculated as the square root of Simpson's diversity index across productive rearrangements. Imported from immuneACCESS, the table was reduced by TCRdb to in-frame sequences with V and J called. These copies leave out some clones; in studies compared against another copy, an unresolved V gene accounts for under half, and the cause of the remainder is not known. For V, J and clone size, that table is used; D and trimming come from the DNA. The sample includes 350,000 to 400,000 clones, with 87% observed a single time. The ten largest clones add up to 2.5% to 3.5% of the sample.

General study outcomes and caveats: The amount of clinical and demographic metadata varied by source and participant and was provided uncurated.

Sequencing used PBMCs or T cells enriched from blood (not recorded which). The chain is assembled from TRBV7-2 and TRBJ2-1, and TRBD2 matches 12 of the central bases. This receptor was obtained from a woman aged 25 to 39 who had recovered from COVID-19. The DNA sequence is given as TGTGCCAGCAGCTTAGGAACTAGCGGGAGGAATGAGCAGTTCTTC. This sequence encodes CASSLGTSGRNEQFF.